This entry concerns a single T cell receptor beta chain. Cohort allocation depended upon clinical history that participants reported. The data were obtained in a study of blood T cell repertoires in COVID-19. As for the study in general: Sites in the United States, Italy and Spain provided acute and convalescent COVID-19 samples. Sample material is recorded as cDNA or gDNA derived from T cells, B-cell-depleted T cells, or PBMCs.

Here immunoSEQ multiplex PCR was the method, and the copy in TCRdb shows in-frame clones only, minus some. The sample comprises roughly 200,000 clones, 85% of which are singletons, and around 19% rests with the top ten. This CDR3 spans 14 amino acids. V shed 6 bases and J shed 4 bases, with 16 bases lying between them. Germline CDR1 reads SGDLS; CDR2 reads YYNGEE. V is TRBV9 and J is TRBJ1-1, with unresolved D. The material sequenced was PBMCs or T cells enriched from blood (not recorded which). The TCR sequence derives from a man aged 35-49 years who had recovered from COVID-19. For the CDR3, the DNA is TGTGCCAGCACCGCCCACGGAGGTATCACTGAAGCTTTCTTT. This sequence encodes CASTAHGGITEAFF.